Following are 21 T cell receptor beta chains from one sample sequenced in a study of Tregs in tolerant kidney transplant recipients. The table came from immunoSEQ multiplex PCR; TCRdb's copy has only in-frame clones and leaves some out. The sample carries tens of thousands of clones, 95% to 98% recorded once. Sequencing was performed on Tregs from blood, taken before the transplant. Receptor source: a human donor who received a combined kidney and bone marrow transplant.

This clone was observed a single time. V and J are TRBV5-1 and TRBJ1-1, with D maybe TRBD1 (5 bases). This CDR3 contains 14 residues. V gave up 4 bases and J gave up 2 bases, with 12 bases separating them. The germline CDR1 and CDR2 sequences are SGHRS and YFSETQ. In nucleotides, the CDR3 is TGCGCCAGCAGCCCAATGGGGCTTAACACTGAAGCTTTCTTT. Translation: CASSPMGLNTEAFF. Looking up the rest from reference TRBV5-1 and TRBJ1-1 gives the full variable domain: KAGVTQTPRYLIKTRGQQVTLSCSPISGHRSVSWYQQTPGQGLQFLFEYFSETQRNKGNFPGRFSGRQFSNSRSEMNVSTLELGDSALYLCASSPMGLNTEAFFGQGTRLTVV.

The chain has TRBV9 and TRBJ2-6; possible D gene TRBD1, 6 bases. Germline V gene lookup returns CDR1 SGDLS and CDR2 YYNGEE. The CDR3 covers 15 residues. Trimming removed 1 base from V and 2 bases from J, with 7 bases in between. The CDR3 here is CASSVWGPGANVLTF. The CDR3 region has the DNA TGTGCCAGCAGCGTATGGGGGCCTGGGGCCAACGTCCTGACTTTC.

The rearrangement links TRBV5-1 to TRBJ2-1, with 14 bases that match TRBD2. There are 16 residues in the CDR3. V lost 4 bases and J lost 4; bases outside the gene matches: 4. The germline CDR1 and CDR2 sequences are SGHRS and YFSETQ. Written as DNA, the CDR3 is TGCGCCAGCAGCCGAGGACTAGCGGGGGGATACAATGAGCAGTTCTTC. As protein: CASSRGLAGGYNEQFF.

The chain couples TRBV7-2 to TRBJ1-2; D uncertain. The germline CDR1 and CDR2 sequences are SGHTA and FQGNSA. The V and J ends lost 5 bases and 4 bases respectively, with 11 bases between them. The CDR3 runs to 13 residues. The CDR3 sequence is CASSPRSLYGYTF. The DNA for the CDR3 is TGTGCCAGCAGCCCACGGAGTCTCTATGGCTACACCTTC.

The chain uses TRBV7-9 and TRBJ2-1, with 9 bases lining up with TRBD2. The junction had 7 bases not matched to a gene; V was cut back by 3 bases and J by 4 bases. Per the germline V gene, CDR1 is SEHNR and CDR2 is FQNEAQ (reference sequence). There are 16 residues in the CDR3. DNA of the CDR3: TGTGCCAGCAGCTTGGGGGCGGGGGGGCCTTACAATGAGCAGTTCTTC. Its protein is CASSLGAGGPYNEQFF.

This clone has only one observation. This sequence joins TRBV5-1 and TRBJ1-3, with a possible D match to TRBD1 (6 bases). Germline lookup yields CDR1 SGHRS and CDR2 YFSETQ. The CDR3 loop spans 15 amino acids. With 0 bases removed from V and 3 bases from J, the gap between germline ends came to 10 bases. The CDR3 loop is CASSLAGADGNTIYF. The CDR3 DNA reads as TGCGCCAGCAGCTTGGCAGGGGCCGATGGAAACACCATATATTTT.

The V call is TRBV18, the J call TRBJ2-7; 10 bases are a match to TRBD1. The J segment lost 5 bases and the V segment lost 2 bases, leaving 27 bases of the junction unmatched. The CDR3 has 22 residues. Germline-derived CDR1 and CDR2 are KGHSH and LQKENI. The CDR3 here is CASSPAYPHYPAPGQGSDEQYF. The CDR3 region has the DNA TGTGCCAGCTCACCAGCGTACCCACACTATCCGGCTCCGGGACAGGGGTCCGACGAGCAGTACTTC.

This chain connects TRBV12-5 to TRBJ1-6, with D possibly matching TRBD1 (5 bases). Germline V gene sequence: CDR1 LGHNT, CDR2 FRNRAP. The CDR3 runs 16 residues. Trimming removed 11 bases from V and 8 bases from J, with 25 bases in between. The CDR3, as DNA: TGTGCTGAAGGGTTAGAAGTGGGGCAGTTAGATTCACCCCTCCACTTT. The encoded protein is CAEGLEVGQLDSPLHF. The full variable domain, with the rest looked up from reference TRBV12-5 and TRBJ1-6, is DARVTQTPRHKVTEMGQEVTMRCQPILGHNTVFWYRQTMMQGLELLAYFRNRAPLDDSGMPKDRFSAEMPDATLATLKIQPSEPRDSAVYFCAEGLEVGQLDSPLHFGNGTRLTVT.

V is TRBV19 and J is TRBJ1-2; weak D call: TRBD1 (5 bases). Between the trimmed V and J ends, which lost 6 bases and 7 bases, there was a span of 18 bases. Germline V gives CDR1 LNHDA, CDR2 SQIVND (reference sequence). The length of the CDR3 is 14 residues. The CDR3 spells CASRRGARFSGYTF. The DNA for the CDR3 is TGTGCCAGTAGGCGCGGGGCGAGGTTTAGTGGCTACACCTTC.

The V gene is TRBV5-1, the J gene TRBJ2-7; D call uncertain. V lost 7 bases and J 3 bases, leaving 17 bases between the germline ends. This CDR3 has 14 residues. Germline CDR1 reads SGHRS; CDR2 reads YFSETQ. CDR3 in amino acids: CASREAAENYEQYF. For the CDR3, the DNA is TGCGCCAGCCGCGAGGCGGCAGAAAACTACGAGCAGTACTTC.

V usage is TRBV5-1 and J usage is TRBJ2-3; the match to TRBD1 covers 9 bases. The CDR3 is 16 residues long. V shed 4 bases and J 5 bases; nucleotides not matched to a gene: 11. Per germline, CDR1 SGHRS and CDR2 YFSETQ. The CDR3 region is CASSNLYRGREDTQYF. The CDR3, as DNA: TGCGCCAGCAGCAACCTCTACAGGGGGCGCGAAGATACGCAGTATTTT.

The CDR3 spells CASSFGLAGSPAYEQYF. In nucleotides, the CDR3 is TGTGCCAGCAGCTTCGGACTAGCGGGAAGTCCGGCCTACGAGCAGTACTTC. The J gene is TRBJ2-7, the V gene TRBV7-9, with TRBD2 matching over 12 bases. The germline gives CDR1 SEHNR, CDR2 FQNEAQ (reference sequence). Trimming took 3 bases from V and 2 from J; bases not matched to a gene: 8. The CDR3 totals 17 residues.

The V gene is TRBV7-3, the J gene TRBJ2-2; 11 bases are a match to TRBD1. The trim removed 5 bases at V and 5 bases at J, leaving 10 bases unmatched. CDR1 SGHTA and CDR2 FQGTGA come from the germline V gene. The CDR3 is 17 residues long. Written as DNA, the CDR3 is TGTGCCAGCAGCCGACGACCGGGACAGGGGGGTACCGGGGAGCTGTTTTTT. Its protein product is CASSRRPGQGGTGELFF.

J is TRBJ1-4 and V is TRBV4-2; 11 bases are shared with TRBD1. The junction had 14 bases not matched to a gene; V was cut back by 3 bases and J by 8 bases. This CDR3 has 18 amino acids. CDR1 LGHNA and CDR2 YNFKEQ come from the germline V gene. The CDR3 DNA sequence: TGTGCCAGCAGCCAGGGTCTTGCTGGGACAGGGGGAAGGGAAAAACTGTTTTTT. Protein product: CASSQGLAGTGGREKLFF.

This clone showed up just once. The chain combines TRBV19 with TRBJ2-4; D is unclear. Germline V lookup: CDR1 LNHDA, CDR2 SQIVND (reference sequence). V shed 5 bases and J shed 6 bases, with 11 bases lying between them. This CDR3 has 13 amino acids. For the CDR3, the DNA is TGTGCCAGTAGTTGGTTGGTCGGAAACATTCAGTACTTC. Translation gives CASSWLVGNIQYF.

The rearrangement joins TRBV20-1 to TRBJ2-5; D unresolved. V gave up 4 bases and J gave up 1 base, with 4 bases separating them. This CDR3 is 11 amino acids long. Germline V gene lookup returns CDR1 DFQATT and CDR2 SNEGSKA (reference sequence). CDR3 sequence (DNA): TGCAGTGCTACCGGCCAAGAGACCCAGTACTTC. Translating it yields CSATGQETQYF.

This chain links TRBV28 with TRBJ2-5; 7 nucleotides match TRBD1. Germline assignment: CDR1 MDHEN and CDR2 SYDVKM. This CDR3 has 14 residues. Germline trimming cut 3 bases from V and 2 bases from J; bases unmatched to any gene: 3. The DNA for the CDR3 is TGTGCCAGCAGTTTTCGGACAGGTCAAGAGACCCAGTACTTC. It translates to CASSFRTGQETQYF.

In DNA form, the CDR3 reads TGCGCCAGCAGCCCCCGCCCGGAGTTTGTCGGCTACACCTTC. Amino acid sequence: CASSPRPEFVGYTF. V gene TRBV5-1 combines with J gene TRBJ1-2; D gene uncertain. The CDR3 is 14 amino acids. V shed 4 bases and J shed 8 bases, with 18 bases lying between them. The germline V gene encodes CDR1 SGHRS and CDR2 YFSETQ.

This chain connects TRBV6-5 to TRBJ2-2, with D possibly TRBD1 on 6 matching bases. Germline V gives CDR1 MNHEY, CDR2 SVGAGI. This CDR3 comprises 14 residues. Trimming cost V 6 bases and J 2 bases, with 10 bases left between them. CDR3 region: CASRGTTNTGELFF. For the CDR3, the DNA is TGTGCCAGCAGGGGGACAACTAACACCGGGGAGCTGTTTTTT.

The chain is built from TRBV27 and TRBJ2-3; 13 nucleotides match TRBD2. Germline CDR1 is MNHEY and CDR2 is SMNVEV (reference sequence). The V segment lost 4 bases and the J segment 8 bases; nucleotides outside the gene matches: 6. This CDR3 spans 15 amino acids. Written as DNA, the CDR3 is TGTGCCAGCAGTTCACGGACTAGCGGGGGTACTACGCAGTATTTT. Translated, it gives CASSSRTSGGTTQYF.

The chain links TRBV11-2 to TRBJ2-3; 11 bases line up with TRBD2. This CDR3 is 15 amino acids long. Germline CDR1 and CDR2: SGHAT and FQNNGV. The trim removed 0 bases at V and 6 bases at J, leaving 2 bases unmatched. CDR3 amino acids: CASSLEGTSGDTQYF. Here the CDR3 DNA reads TGTGCCAGCAGCTTAGAGGGGACTAGCGGCGATACGCAGTATTTT.